This entry concerns a single T cell receptor (beta chain). The antigen remains undetermined. UMIs and sample barcodes were carried by the TCR alpha and TCR beta cDNA libraries that 5'RACE produced using constant-segment primers. TCRdb passed the 5' RACE reads through MiXCR, listing each CDR3 protein once. In the table there are 350,000 to 500,000 distinct CDR3 sequences, less than 25% of which are singletons. The data originate from a study of T-cell memory formation after mild COVID-19. Trimming cost V 0 bases and J 4 bases, with 22 bases left between them. Germline values: CDR1 SGHRS, CDR2 YFSETQ. The CDR3 covers 18 residues. General observations from the study: Of the contracting clones, CD4+ ones lay mainly in CM and EM, and CD8+ ones in EMRA. Memory sampled before infection contained some responding clones, suggesting cross-reactive memory joined.

The chain carries TRBV5-1 and TRBJ2-5; TRBD1 is a possible D gene (5 bases). This clonotype originated in an adult woman who had mild COVID-19 (a few samples of this study predate the infection). Cell type and time point are not known. The sequenced sample was PBMCs or a T cell subset sorted from them (not recorded which). CDR3 sequence reads: CASSLELRDSLRGETQYF. DNA of the CDR3: TGCGCCAGCAGCTTGGAACTTCGTGACAGCTTACGAGGAGAGACCCAGTACTTC.